This TCR beta chain derives from a study of blood T cell repertoires in COVID-19 (dated by TCRdb to the early 2020s). Context from the whole study: Collaborator samples came from the United States, Italy and Spain and covered acute and convalescent phases of COVID-19. The sample metadata nearly always contained a de-identified subject ID, COVID-19 status, age in years and sex. Where available, HLA class I and class II types were taken from metadata supplied by the sample provider and were not determined by assay-based typing. The repertoires were released in a freely available public database intended as a resource for research on the immune response to SARS-CoV-2. Deeply sampled blood TCRbeta repertoires from subjects exposed to, actively infected with, or recovered from COVID-19 were included in the dataset. The samples were drawn from two sources: the first 160 participants of the ongoing ImmuneRACE study, and 1,254 subjects contributed by 6 global collaborators. The material from the prospective study consisted of cDNA or gDNA derived from T cells, B-cell-depleted T cells, or PBMCs.

Measured from the cysteine to the phenylalanine, the CDR3 is 13 residues long. The CDR3 DNA has 39 bases and is translated from base 1. V lost 5 bases and J lost 4 bases; the stretch between them is 11 bases long. The germline V gene yields LGHNA for CDR1 and YSLEER for CDR2. Study-level results and caveats: The quantity of clinical and demographic metadata differed by source and by participant and was supplied without curation.

To note about this clone: The antigen it binds to is not known. One base away there is no much larger clone; base qualities are not given.

The immunoSEQ Assay, a bias-controlled multiplex PCR, was used to amplify TCRbeta CDR3 regions from genomic DNA. The original pipeline was this. Within the assay, amplification of reference gene primers was used to estimate how many nucleated cells each sample contained. To quantify the absolute abundance of each unique TCRbeta CDR3 rearrangement, sequence reads were collapsed and filtered. For each sample, productive Simpson clonality was calculated as the square root of Simpson's diversity index over productive rearrangements. The source is immuneACCESS, and TCRdb retained only in-frame sequences with V and J called. Part of the clones is not carried over; for the studies checked, unresolved V genes explain less than half of this, and the remainder is unexplained. V, J and clone size reflect that table, while D and trimming were determined from the DNA. In all, the sample holds 120,000 to 150,000 clones, and around 87% of those were seen once. Of the sample, approximately 4% falls within the top ten clones.

Participants in the prospective study were enrolled through a virtual design, were aged roughly 18 to 100 years, and lived in roughly 25 United States geographic areas. To assign participants to cohorts, the prospective study relied on clinical history that participants themselves reported in a screening survey and a study questionnaire. Exposed participants had been in contact with someone with a PCR-confirmed or clinician-diagnosed COVID-19 case within 2 weeks of study entry. Each participant in the prospective study had whole blood, serum and a nasopharyngeal or oropharyngeal swab collected by mobile phlebotomists. Participants in the prospective study had the option to provide additional blood draws and questionnaires over an approximately 2-month period. Before DNA extraction, blood samples from the prospective study were shipped at room temperature or frozen.

The sequencing input was PBMCs or T cells enriched from blood (not recorded which). The TCR sequence derives from a woman aged 40 to 49 who had been exposed to COVID-19. The chain links TRBV4-3 with TRBJ1-1; a tentative D match to TRBD1 spans 6 bases. The CDR3 in this case is CASSTGLLTEAFF. The DNA reads TGCGCCAGCAGCACAGGGCTGCTCACTGAAGCTTTCTTT.